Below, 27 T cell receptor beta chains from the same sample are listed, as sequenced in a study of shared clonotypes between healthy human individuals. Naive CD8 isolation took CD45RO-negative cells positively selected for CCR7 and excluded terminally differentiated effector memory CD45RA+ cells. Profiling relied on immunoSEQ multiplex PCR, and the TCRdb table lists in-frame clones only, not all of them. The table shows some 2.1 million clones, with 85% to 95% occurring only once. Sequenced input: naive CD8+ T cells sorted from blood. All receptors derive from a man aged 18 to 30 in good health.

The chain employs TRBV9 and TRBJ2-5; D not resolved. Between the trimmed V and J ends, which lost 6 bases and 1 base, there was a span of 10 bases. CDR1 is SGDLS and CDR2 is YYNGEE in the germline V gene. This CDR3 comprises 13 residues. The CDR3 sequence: CASTSPPQETQYF. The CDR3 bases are TGTGCCAGCACCAGTCCCCCCCAAGAGACCCAGTACTTC.

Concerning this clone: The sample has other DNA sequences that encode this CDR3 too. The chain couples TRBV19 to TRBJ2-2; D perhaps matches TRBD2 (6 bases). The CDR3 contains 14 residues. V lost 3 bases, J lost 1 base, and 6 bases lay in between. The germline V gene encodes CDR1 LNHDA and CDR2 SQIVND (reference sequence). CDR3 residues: CASSMGGNTGELFF. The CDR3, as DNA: TGTGCCAGTAGTATGGGAGGGAACACCGGGGAGCTGTTTTTT.

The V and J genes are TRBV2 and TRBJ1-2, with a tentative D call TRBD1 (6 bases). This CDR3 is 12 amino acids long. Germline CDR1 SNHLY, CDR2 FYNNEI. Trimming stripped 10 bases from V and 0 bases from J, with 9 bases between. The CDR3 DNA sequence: TGTGCCACTGGACAGACTAACTATGGCTACACCTTC. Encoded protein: CATGQTNYGYTF.

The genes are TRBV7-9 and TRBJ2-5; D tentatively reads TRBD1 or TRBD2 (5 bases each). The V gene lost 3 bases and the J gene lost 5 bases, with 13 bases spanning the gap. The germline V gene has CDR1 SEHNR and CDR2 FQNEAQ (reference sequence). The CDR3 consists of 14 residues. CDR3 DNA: TGTGCCAGCAGCTTTGGGGGTGACTTTGAGACCCAGTACTTC. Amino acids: CASSFGGDFETQYF.

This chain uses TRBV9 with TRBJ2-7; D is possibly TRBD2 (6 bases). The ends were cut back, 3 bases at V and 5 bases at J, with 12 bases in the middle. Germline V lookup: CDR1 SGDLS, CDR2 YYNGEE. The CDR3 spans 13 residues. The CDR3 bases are TGTGCCAGCAGCGGGGACTTTGGCGACGAGCAGTACTTC. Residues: CASSGDFGDEQYF.

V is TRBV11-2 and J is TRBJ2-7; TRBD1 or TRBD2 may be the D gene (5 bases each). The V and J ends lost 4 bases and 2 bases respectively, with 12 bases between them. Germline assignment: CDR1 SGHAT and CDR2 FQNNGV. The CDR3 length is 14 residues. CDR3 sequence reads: CASSWDLGAYEQYF. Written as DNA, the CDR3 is TGTGCCAGCAGCTGGGACCTAGGGGCCTACGAGCAGTACTTC.

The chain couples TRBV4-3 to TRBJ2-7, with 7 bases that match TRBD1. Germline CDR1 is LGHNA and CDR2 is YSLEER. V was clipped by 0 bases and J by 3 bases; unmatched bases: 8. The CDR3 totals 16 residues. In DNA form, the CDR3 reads TGCGCCAGCAGCCAAGATAGGGGGCAGGCGTTCTACGAGCAGTACTTC. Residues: CASSQDRGQAFYEQYF.

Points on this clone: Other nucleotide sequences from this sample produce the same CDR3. This CDR3 is CASSLGLAGGYEQYF. In DNA form, the CDR3 reads TGTGCCAGCAGCTTGGGACTAGCGGGAGGTTACGAGCAGTACTTC. The chain recombines TRBV13 with TRBJ2-7; 15 nucleotides line up with TRBD2. Germline V gives CDR1 PRHDT, CDR2 FYEKMQ (reference sequence). With V trimmed by 3 bases and J by 4 bases, 1 base remained unmatched. The CDR3 sequence is 15 residues long.

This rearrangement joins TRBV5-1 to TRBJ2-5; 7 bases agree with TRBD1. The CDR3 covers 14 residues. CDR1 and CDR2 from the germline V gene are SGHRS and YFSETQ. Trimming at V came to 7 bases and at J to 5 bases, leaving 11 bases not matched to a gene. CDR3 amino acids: CASVLQGYGETQYF. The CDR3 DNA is TGCGCCAGCGTTCTACAGGGGTATGGCGAGACCCAGTACTTC.

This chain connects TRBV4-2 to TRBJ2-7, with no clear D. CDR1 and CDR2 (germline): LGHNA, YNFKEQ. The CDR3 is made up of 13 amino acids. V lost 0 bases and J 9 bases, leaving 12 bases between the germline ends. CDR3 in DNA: TGTGCCAGCAGCCAAGACATCACAGATTGGCAGTACTTC. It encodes CASSQDITDWQYF.

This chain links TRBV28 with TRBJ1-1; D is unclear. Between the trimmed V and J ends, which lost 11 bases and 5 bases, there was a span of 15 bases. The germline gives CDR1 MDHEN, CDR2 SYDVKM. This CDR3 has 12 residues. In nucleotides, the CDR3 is TGTGCCTCCGATGGGTTATCGACTGAAGCTTTCTTT. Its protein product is CASDGLSTEAFF. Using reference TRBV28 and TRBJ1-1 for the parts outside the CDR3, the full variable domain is DVKVTQSSRYLVKRTGEKVFLECVQDMDHENMFWYRQDPGLGLRLIYFSYDVKMKEKGDIPEGYSVSREKKERFSLILESASTNQTSMYLCASDGLSTEAFFGQGTRLTVV.

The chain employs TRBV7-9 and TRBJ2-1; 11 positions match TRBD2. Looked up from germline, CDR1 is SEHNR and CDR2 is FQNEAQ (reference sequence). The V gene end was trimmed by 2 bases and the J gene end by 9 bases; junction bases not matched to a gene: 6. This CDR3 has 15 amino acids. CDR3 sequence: CASSLKLAGAGEQFF. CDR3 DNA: TGTGCCAGCAGCTTAAAACTAGCGGGGGCGGGTGAGCAGTTCTTC.

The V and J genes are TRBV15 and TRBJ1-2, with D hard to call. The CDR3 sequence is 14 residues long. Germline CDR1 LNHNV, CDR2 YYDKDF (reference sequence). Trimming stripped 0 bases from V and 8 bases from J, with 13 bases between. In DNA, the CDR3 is TGTGCCACCAGCAGAGATCAAAATCCCAACGGCTACACCTTC. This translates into CATSRDQNPNGYTF.

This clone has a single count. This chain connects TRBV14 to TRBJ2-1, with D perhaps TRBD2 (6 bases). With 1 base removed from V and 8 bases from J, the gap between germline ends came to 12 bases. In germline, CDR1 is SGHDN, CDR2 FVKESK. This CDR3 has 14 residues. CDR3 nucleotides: TGTGCCAGCAGCCAAGGGTGGTGGGAGGATGAGCAGTTCTTC. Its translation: CASSQGWWEDEQFF.

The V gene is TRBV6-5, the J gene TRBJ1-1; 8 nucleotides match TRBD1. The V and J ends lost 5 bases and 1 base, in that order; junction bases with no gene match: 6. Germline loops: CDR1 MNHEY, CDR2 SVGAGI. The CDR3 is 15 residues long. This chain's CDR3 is CASSPPGQENTEAFF. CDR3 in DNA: TGTGCCAGCAGTCCTCCGGGACAGGAGAACACTGAAGCTTTCTTT.

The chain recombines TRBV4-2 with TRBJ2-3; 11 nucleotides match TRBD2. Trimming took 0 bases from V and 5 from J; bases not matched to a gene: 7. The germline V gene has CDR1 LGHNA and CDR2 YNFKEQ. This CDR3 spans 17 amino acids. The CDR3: CASSQDPSGGSGDTQYF. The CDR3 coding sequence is TGTGCCAGCAGCCAAGATCCTAGCGGGGGGTCTGGAGATACGCAGTATTTT.

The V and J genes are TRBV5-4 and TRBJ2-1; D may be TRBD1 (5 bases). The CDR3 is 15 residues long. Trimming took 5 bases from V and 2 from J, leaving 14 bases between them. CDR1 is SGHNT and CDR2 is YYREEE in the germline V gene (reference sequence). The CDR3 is CASSWTHSPYNEQFF. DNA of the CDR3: TGTGCCAGCAGTTGGACACATTCCCCCTACAATGAGCAGTTCTTC.

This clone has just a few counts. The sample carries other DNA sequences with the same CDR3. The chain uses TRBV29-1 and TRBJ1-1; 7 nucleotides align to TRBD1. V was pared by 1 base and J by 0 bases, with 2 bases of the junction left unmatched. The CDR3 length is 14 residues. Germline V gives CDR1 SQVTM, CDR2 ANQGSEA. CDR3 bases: TGCAGCGTTGAAGGGACAGGAATGAACACTGAAGCTTTCTTT. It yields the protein CSVEGTGMNTEAFF.

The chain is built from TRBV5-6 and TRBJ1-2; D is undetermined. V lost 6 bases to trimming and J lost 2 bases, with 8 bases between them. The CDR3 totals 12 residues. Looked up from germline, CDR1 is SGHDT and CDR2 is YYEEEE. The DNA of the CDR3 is TGTGCCAGCAACTCACCCAACTATGGCTACACCTTC. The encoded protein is CASNSPNYGYTF.

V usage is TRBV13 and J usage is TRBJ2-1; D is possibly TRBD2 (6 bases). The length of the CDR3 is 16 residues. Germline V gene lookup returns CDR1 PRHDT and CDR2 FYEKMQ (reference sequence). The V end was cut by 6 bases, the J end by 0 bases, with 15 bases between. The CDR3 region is CASSPTRGSSYNEQFF. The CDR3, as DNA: TGTGCCAGCAGTCCGACCCGGGGGAGCTCCTACAATGAGCAGTTCTTC.

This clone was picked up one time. As DNA, the CDR3 is TGTGCCAGCAGCTTGACAGGTTACACCGGGGAGCTGTTTTTT. Protein: CASSLTGYTGELFF. V gene TRBV11-2 combines with J gene TRBJ2-2; D might be TRBD1 (6 bases). Trimming stripped 3 bases from V and 3 bases from J, with 8 bases between. Germline V lookup: CDR1 SGHAT, CDR2 FQNNGV. The CDR3 has 14 residues.

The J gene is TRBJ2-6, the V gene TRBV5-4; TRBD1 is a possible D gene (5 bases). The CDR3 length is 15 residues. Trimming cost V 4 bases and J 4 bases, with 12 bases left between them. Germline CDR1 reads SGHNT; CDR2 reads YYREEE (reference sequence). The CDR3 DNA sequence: TGTGCCAGCAGCCAGCAGGGTGCCGGGGCCAACGTCCTGACTTTC. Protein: CASSQQGAGANVLTF.

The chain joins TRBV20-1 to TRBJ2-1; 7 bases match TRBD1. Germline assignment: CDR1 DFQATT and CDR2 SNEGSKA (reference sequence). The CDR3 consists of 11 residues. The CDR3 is CQGTDYNEQFF. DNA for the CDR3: TGCCAAGGGACAGACTACAATGAGCAGTTCTTC.

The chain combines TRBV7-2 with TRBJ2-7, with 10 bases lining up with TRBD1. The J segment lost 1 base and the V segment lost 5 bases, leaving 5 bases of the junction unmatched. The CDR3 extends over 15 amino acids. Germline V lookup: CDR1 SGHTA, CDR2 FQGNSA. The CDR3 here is CASSPEDRGSYEQYF. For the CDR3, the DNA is TGTGCCAGCAGCCCGGAGGACAGGGGGTCCTACGAGCAGTACTTC. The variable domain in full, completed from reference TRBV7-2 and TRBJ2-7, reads GAGVSQSPSNKVTEKGKDVELRCDPISGHTALYWYRQSLGQGLEFLIYFQGNSAPDKSGLPSDRFSAERTGGSVSTLTIQRTQQEDSAVYLCASSPEDRGSYEQYFGPGTRLTVT.

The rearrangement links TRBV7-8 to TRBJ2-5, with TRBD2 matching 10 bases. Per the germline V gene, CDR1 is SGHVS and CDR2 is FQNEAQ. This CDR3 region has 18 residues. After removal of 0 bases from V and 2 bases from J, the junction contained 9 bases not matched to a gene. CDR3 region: CASSLALLAGESQETQYF. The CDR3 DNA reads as TGTGCCAGCAGCTTAGCGCTGCTAGCGGGGGAGTCACAAGAGACCCAGTACTTC.

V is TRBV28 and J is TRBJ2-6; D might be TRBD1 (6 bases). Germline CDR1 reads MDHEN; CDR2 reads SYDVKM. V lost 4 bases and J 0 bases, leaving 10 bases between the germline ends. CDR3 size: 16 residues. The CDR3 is CASSSWTASGANVLTF. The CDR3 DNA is TGTGCCAGCAGTTCCTGGACAGCCTCTGGGGCCAACGTCCTGACTTTC.

The CDR3 sequence is CSRQWGNTIYF. As DNA, the CDR3 is TGCAGTAGACAGTGGGGAAACACCATATATTTT. This chain uses TRBV20-1 with TRBJ1-3; possible D gene TRBD1, 5 bases. CDR3 size: 11 residues. V was cut by 8 bases and J by 4 bases, with 9 bases left in between. Germline CDR1 and CDR2: DFQATT and SNEGSKA (reference sequence).